This TCR beta chain was recovered during a study of metastatic and nonmetastatic thyroid tumors. Study summary: Across peripheral blood and tumor or nodule tissue samples taken from malignant and benign thyroid patients, the repertoires were compared with one another.

Treatment of any kind had been given to no patient before thyroid surgery. As for this clone: Its antigen is still unknown.

Per germline, CDR1 SGHTA and CDR2 FQGNSA. The CDR3 has 14 residues. J lost 8 bases, V lost 6 bases, and 9 bases had no gene match. Notes on the study in general: In blood and tumor, TCR beta diversity was reportedly significantly higher in malignant thyroid tumors than in benign nodules.

Per the study methods: Differences in CDR3 between clinicopathological groups were drawn on to build a classifier intended to discriminate distant-metastatic papillary thyroid cancer patients. TCRdb re-processed the PCR reads through MiXCR. TCRdb, not the authors, supplied the V and J calls. The sample carries about 5,400 clones, 33% recorded once. The chain combines TRBV7-2 with TRBJ2-1; 8 nucleotides agree with TRBD2. The source of this sequence is a female donor with papillary thyroid cancer or a benign thyroid nodule (not recorded which). Some clones in this sample may be carry-over from other donors' samples. The sample comprised adjacent normal tissue. CDR3: CASRDGGGFDEQFF. The CDR3 region has the DNA TGTGCCAGCAGGGACGGGGGGGGCTTCGATGAGCAGTTCTTC.